What follows are 23 T cell receptor beta chains derived from one specimen sequenced in a study of shared clonotypes between healthy human individuals. TCRdb's copy holds only in-frame clones and misses some; the assay was immunoSEQ multiplex PCR. Here the sample spans roughly 720,000 clones, about nine tenths being singletons. Sequenced: memory CD8+ T cells from PBMCs. Indicated subset: CD45RO+ cells pooled with CCR7-negative TemRA cells. Receptors originate from a man aged 18 to 35 in good health. Some clones in this sample may be carry-over from other donors' samples.

J is TRBJ2-7 and V is TRBV29-1, with 8 nucleotides matching TRBD2. The CDR3 is 13 amino acids. Germline-derived CDR1 and CDR2 are SQVTM and ANQGSEA. J gave up 4 bases and V 6 bases, and 8 bases lay outside the gene matches. The chain's CDR3 is CSVGGTRIYEQYF. The CDR3 DNA sequence: TGCAGCGTCGGCGGGACTAGAATATACGAGCAGTACTTC.

The chain uses TRBV6-1 and TRBJ1-2; 7 bases align to TRBD1. This CDR3 comprises 17 residues. Germline trimming cut 4 bases from V and 7 bases from J; bases unmatched to any gene: 18. Per germline, CDR1 MNHNS and CDR2 SASEGT. CDR3 DNA sequence: TGTGCCAGCAGTGCATTGGGACAGTTACCTTCGAGGGGTGGCTACACCTTC. Its protein is CASSALGQLPSRGGYTF.

This clone was seen just once. The rearrangement uses TRBV7-2 and TRBJ2-7; the D is unclear. Germline V gene sequence: CDR1 SGHTA, CDR2 FQGNSA. The CDR3 sequence is 16 residues long. Trimming took off 1 base at V and 2 bases at J, with 15 bases between the two ends. The CDR3 is CASSLDAQPSAYEQYF. CDR3 in DNA: TGTGCCAGCAGCTTAGACGCCCAGCCGAGCGCCTACGAGCAGTACTTC.

This sequence joins TRBV28 and TRBJ1-4; D remains ambiguous. CDR1 is MDHEN and CDR2 is SYDVKM in the germline V gene. V lost 8 bases and J lost 10, with 8 bases in between. This CDR3 has 10 residues. CDR3 in DNA: TGTGCCAGCGCGAAGGGAAAACTGTTTTTT. It is translated as CASAKGKLFF.

The gene calls are TRBV7-9 and TRBJ2-1, with 13 nucleotides matching TRBD2. The CDR3 runs to 17 residues. J gave up 4 bases and V 1 base, and 4 bases lay outside the gene matches. The germline gives CDR1 SEHNR, CDR2 FQNEAQ (reference sequence). The CDR3 coding sequence is TGTGCCAGCAGCTTAGAGGGGGGACTAGCGGGGTACAATGAGCAGTTCTTC. Its protein product is CASSLEGGLAGYNEQFF.

V usage is TRBV5-1 and J usage is TRBJ1-1; D is unresolved. Germline V gene lookup returns CDR1 SGHRS and CDR2 YFSETQ. The CDR3 extends over 14 amino acids. Between the trimmed V and J ends, which lost 4 bases and 4 bases, there was a span of 14 bases. The CDR3 coding sequence is TGCGCCAGCAGCCCCTTTGGCCTCGCCACTGAAGCTTTCTTT. Its protein product is CASSPFGLATEAFF.

This clone occurred a few times. The chain links TRBV29-1 to TRBJ1-2, with a tentative D call TRBD1 (6 bases). Germline V gene lookup returns CDR1 SQVTM and CDR2 ANQGSEA. The CDR3 covers 13 residues. The V and J ends lost 4 bases and 4 bases respectively, with 13 bases between them. In DNA, the CDR3 is TGCAGCGTTGGCTCGGGACAACCCTATGGCTACACCTTC. Translating it yields CSVGSGQPYGYTF.

The genes are TRBV4-1 and TRBJ1-4; the D is unclear. V lost 2 bases, J lost 8 bases, and 12 bases lay in between. Germline values: CDR1 MGHRA, CDR2 YSYEKL. This CDR3 comprises 14 residues. Written as DNA, the CDR3 is TGCGCCAGCAGCCAACCCTGGACGGCCGAAAAACTGTTTTTT. Amino acids: CASSQPWTAEKLFF.

The chain couples TRBV7-9 to TRBJ1-4, with 7 bases fitting TRBD1. The CDR3 is made up of 15 amino acids. In germline, CDR1 is SEHNR, CDR2 FQNEAQ (reference sequence). V shed 5 bases and J 10 bases; nucleotides not matched to a gene: 13. The CDR3 DNA reads as TGTGCCAGCAGCGGACAGGAACACGAGGGCGGAAAACTGTTTTTT. Its protein is CASSGQEHEGGKLFF. Together with reference TRBV7-9 and TRBJ1-4, the CDR3 gives the full variable domain: DTGVSQNPRHKITKRGQNVTFRCDPISEHNRLYWYRQTLGQGPEFLTYFQNEAQLEKSRLLSDRFSAERPKGSFSTLEIQRTEQGDSAMYLCASSGQEHEGGKLFFGSGTQLSVL.

The CDR3 DNA reads TGTGCCAGTAGTATAAAGGGCGGGGGCACCTCTGGGGCCAACGTCCTGACTTTC. This encodes CASSIKGGGTSGANVLTF. V is TRBV19 and J is TRBJ2-6; the D gene is possibly TRBD2 (7 bases). Germline CDR1 and CDR2: LNHDA and SQIVND (reference sequence). The CDR3 is 18 residues long. V lost 2 bases and J lost 0, with 14 bases in between. Variable domain in full (rest from reference TRBV19 and TRBJ2-6): DGGITQSPKYLFRKEGQNVTLSCEQNLNHDAMYWYRQDPGQGLRLIYYSQIVNDFQKGDIAEGYSVSREKKESFPLTVTSAQKNPTAFYLCASSIKGGGTSGANVLTFGAGSRLTVL.

Remarks on this clone: Other DNA sequences in this specimen translate into the identical CDR3. The chain links TRBV6-6 to TRBJ2-7; 11 nucleotides line up with TRBD2. The CDR3 runs to 15 residues. Germline lookup yields CDR1 MNHNY and CDR2 SVGAGI (reference sequence). V gave up 0 bases and J gave up 4 bases; unmatched junction bases: 2. CDR3 sequence (DNA): TGTGCCAGCAGTTACTCTGGGACTAGCGGTTACGAGCAGTACTTC. Translated: CASSYSGTSGYEQYF.

The chain uses TRBV2 and TRBJ1-5, with 8 bases fitting TRBD1. The trim removed 2 bases at V and 1 base at J, leaving 10 bases unmatched. From germline, CDR1 is SNHLY and CDR2 FYNNEI. CDR3 length: 18 residues. Here the CDR3 reads CASSEPAGGFLSNQPQHF. The CDR3, as DNA: TGTGCCAGCAGTGAACCGGCAGGGGGCTTTCTGAGCAATCAGCCCCAGCATTTT.

The chain is built from TRBV7-9 and TRBJ2-7, with 9 bases identical to TRBD1. CDR3 size: 15 residues. V gave up 3 bases and J gave up 5 bases; unmatched junction bases: 8. Per the germline V gene, CDR1 is SEHNR and CDR2 is FQNEAQ (reference sequence). CDR3 sequence reads: CASSFTGGAAHEQYF. The CDR3 bases are TGTGCCAGCAGCTTCACAGGGGGCGCCGCGCACGAGCAGTACTTC.

The chain couples TRBV19 to TRBJ2-3; 14 nucleotides align to TRBD2. This CDR3 contains 15 residues. Germline V lookup: CDR1 LNHDA, CDR2 SQIVND (reference sequence). After removal of 6 bases from V and 7 bases from J, the junction contained 6 bases not matched to a gene. The CDR3 protein is CASRAGTSGSHTQYF. The CDR3 nucleotides are TGTGCCAGTAGAGCGGGGACTAGCGGGAGTCATACGCAGTATTTT.

This chain links TRBV29-1 with TRBJ2-7, with D possibly matching TRBD1 (5 bases). Germline V gives CDR1 SQVTM, CDR2 ANQGSEA. The V end was cut by 1 base, the J end by 6 bases, with 19 bases between. The CDR3 loop spans 15 amino acids. Here the CDR3 DNA reads TGCAGCGTTGAAGGCCCCACGGCAGGGTACTCCGAGCAGTACTTC. It yields the protein CSVEGPTAGYSEQYF.

The chain employs TRBV29-1 and TRBJ2-7, with TRBD2 matching 7 bases. Trimming cost V 3 bases and J 2 bases; bases outside gene matches: 4. This CDR3 has 13 residues. Germline V gives CDR1 SQVTM, CDR2 ANQGSEA. This chain's CDR3 is CSVELRGTYEQYF. The CDR3 DNA reads as TGCAGCGTTGAGCTGCGGGGGACCTACGAGCAGTACTTC.

CDR3 loop: CASSLGTLAGDTQYF. Written as DNA, the CDR3 is TGTGCCAGCAGCTTAGGTACGCTAGCGGGAGATACGCAGTATTTT. V usage is TRBV13 and J usage is TRBJ2-3; TRBD2 matches 8 bases. This CDR3 is 15 amino acids long. The germline CDR1 and CDR2 sequences are PRHDT and FYEKMQ (reference sequence). V shed 0 bases, J shed 5 bases, and the junction held 4 bases outside the gene matches.

The gene calls are TRBV9 and TRBJ2-1, with TRBD2 matching over 7 bases. With 0 bases clipped from V and 1 base from J, the junction kept 10 bases outside the gene matches. Per germline, CDR1 SGDLS and CDR2 YYNGEE. The CDR3 is 18 amino acids. CDR3 loop: CASSVGASGWMSYNEQFF. In DNA form, the CDR3 reads TGTGCCAGCAGCGTAGGGGCTAGCGGATGGATGTCCTACAATGAGCAGTTCTTC.

This chain connects TRBV27 to TRBJ1-2; tentative D call: TRBD1 (6 bases). Germline values: CDR1 MNHEY, CDR2 SMNVEV (reference sequence). This CDR3 region has 13 residues. The V end was cut by 6 bases, the J end by 3 bases, with 11 bases between. The CDR3 DNA reads as TGTGCCAGCAGAAAGGACAGAGACTATGGCTACACCTTC. Translating it yields CASRKDRDYGYTF.

The genes are TRBV19 and TRBJ2-7, with 12 bases identical to TRBD1. Germline V gene lookup returns CDR1 LNHDA and CDR2 SQIVND (reference sequence). The V and J ends lost 11 bases and 5 bases, in that order; junction bases with no gene match: 10. CDR3 size: 14 residues. CDR3 loop: CAAEPGQGAHEQYF. For the CDR3, the DNA is TGTGCCGCTGAGCCGGGACAGGGGGCGCACGAGCAGTACTTC.

This clone has a handful of counts. V and J are TRBV13 and TRBJ1-1; no definite D call. The CDR3 has 15 residues. With 5 bases removed from V and 5 bases from J, the gap between germline ends came to 18 bases. CDR1 and CDR2 (germline): PRHDT, FYEKMQ (reference sequence). The CDR3 region has the DNA TGTGCCAGCAGCCTTCCCACAGCAACGGGGACTGAAGCTTTCTTT. It yields the protein CASSLPTATGTEAFF.

The J gene is TRBJ1-1, the V gene TRBV7-8, with D possibly matching TRBD1 (5 bases). The germline V and J ends were trimmed by 4 bases and 1 base, with 10 bases remaining between them. Looked up from germline, CDR1 is SGHVS and CDR2 is FQNEAQ. The CDR3 has 14 residues. For the CDR3, the DNA is TGTGCCAGCAGCTCCAAGGGGAAGAACACTGAAGCTTTCTTT. It is translated as CASSSKGKNTEAFF.

The chain combines TRBV5-4 with TRBJ1-1; no clear D. The length of the CDR3 is 14 residues. From germline, CDR1 is SGHNT and CDR2 YYREEE (reference sequence). V lost 3 bases, J lost 1 base, and 10 bases lay in between. CDR3 nucleotides: TGTGCCAGCAGCTGGGATTCGGGGAACACTGAAGCTTTCTTT. As protein: CASSWDSGNTEAFF.